This T cell receptor (beta chain) was retrieved from a study of blood T cell repertoires in COVID-19. The CDR3 spans 17 residues. Germline trimming cut 4 bases from V and 4 bases from J; bases unmatched to any gene: 12. Germline CDR1 is MNHNS and CDR2 is SASEGT. Clones were read by immunoSEQ multiplex PCR, and TCRdb kept only the in-frame ones, dropping some. The sample consists of 190,000 or so clones, approximately 87% of them appearing once. This clonotype was obtained from a woman aged 18-35 years who had recovered from COVID-19. The sample was peripheral blood. V and J are TRBV6-1 and TRBJ1-2, with 10 bases aligning to TRBD1. The CDR3 is CASSADRGPSLTYGYTF. Here the CDR3 DNA reads TGTGCCAGCAGTGCCGACAGGGGGCCATCCCTAACCTATGGCTACACCTTC.